The 30 T cell receptor beta chains below come from one sample, sequenced in a study of blood T cell repertoires in COVID-19. Only in-frame clones appear in the TCRdb table, and some are missing; sequencing was by immunoSEQ multiplex PCR. This sample has 50,000 to 55,000 clones, with about four fifths found just once. The sample comprised peripheral blood. These receptors were obtained from a man at least 80 years old with COVID-19, enrolled during active disease.

The chain uses TRBV9 and TRBJ2-3; maybe TRBD2 (6 bases). V was shortened by 7 bases and J by 0 bases, with 9 bases between the two germline ends. The CDR3 has 13 amino acids. Germline assignment: CDR1 SGDLS and CDR2 YYNGEE. CDR3: CASDSGSTDTQYF. In DNA, the CDR3 is TGTGCCAGCGATAGCGGTAGCACAGATACGCAGTATTTT.

V gene TRBV4-3 combines with J gene TRBJ1-1; 10 bases align to TRBD1. The CDR3 is 19 amino acids. V trimming: 3 bases; J trimming: 0 bases; junction bases outside the gene matches: 13. Germline V CDR1 and CDR2: LGHNA, YSLEER. CDR3 in DNA: TGCGCCAGCAGCCACGCTACGACAGGGGGCTCAGGTTTGAACACTGAAGCTTTCTTT. Residues: CASSHATTGGSGLNTEAFF.

The chain links TRBV10-3 to TRBJ2-3, with D maybe TRBD2 (5 bases). V lost 9 bases and J 2 bases, leaving 15 bases between the germline ends. The V gene's germline CDR1 is ENHRY and CDR2 SYGVKD. The CDR3 has 14 amino acids. CDR3 nucleotides: TGTGCCATAGCCTTTGCGGGTAACACAGATACGCAGTATTTT. Translating it yields CAIAFAGNTDTQYF.

This chain connects TRBV24-1 to TRBJ2-1; 8 nucleotides line up with TRBD2. V lost 2 bases and J lost 0; bases outside the gene matches: 2. The CDR3 sequence is 16 residues long. CDR1 and CDR2 from the germline V gene are KGHDR and SFDVKD. The CDR3 spells CATSDSSGPSYNEQFF. CDR3 coding DNA: TGTGCCACCAGTGATTCTAGCGGGCCCTCCTACAATGAGCAGTTCTTC.

The chain has TRBV4-3 and TRBJ1-4; 9 bases agree with TRBD1. The ends lost 4 bases at V and 8 bases at J; junction bases unmatched: 5. The CDR3 runs 14 residues. CDR1 is LGHNA and CDR2 is YSLEER in the germline V gene. CDR3 sequence reads: CASSRGQGNEKLFF. As DNA, the CDR3 is TGCGCCAGCAGCCGGGGACAGGGTAACGAAAAACTGTTTTTT.

This rearrangement joins TRBV7-2 to TRBJ1-5; 9 bases line up with TRBD1. The V and J ends lost 5 bases and 7 bases, in that order; junction bases with no gene match: 6. The germline V gene encodes CDR1 SGHTA and CDR2 FQGNSA. The CDR3 length is 14 residues. The CDR3 DNA follows: TGTGCCAGCAGCCACGGGACAGGGAGACAGCCCCAGCATTTT. Translated: CASSHGTGRQPQHF.

This clone was counted between two and nine times. The chain recombines TRBV7-9 with TRBJ1-5, with 7 bases aligning to TRBD1. The germline gives CDR1 SEHNR, CDR2 FQNEAQ (reference sequence). With V trimmed by 0 bases and J by 5 bases, 4 bases remained unmatched. The CDR3 contains 15 residues. The CDR3 nucleotides are TGTGCCAGCAGCTTAGCTCTAGGGGGCCATCAGCCCCAGCATTTT. It is translated as CASSLALGGHQPQHF. The entire variable domain, with the rest obtained from reference TRBV7-9 and TRBJ1-5, is as follows: DTGVSQNPRHKITKRGQNVTFRCDPISEHNRLYWYRQTLGQGPEFLTYFQNEAQLEKSRLLSDRFSAERPKGSFSTLEIQRTEQGDSAMYLCASSLALGGHQPQHFGDGTRLSIL.

The chain joins TRBV7-2 to TRBJ2-7; D ambiguous. V was shortened by 1 base and J by 0 bases, with 13 bases between the two germline ends. The CDR3 runs to 16 residues. Germline lookup yields CDR1 SGHTA and CDR2 FQGNSA. CDR3 sequence: CASSLGPAQISYEQYF. CDR3 coding DNA: TGTGCCAGCAGCTTAGGCCCTGCCCAGATCTCCTACGAGCAGTACTTC.

This clone was found once. Within the sample, other DNA sequences also encode this same CDR3. The V and J genes are TRBV24-1 and TRBJ1-2; D is possibly TRBD1 (5 bases). The V and J ends lost 1 base and 6 bases respectively, with 8 bases between them. CDR3 length equals 13 residues. CDR1 is KGHDR and CDR2 is SFDVKD in the germline V gene. The CDR3 sequence: CATSDFGGDGYTF. CDR3 DNA sequence: TGTGCCACCAGTGATTTTGGGGGGGATGGCTACACCTTC.

V usage is TRBV5-1 and J usage is TRBJ1-6, with 7 bases matching TRBD1. The ends lost 5 bases at V and 9 bases at J; junction bases unmatched: 11. Germline CDR1 SGHRS, CDR2 YFSETQ. The CDR3 is made up of 15 amino acids. The DNA for the CDR3 is TGCGCCAGCAGTCAGGGGACAGATAGTGGTTCACCCCTCCACTTT. The encoded protein is CASSQGTDSGSPLHF.

The CDR3 loop is CASSLGAGGDGGYTF. The CDR3 nucleotides are TGTGCCAGCAGCTTAGGCGCAGGGGGCGATGGAGGCTACACCTTC. This chain joins TRBV7-3 and TRBJ1-2; 8 bases align to TRBD1. The CDR3 is 15 amino acids. Germline V gene lookup returns CDR1 SGHTA and CDR2 FQGTGA. J was trimmed by 8 bases and V by 2 bases; bases with no gene match: 10.

The DNA of the CDR3 is TGTGCCAGCAGCCAGACACCCCAAGAGACCCAGTACTTC. Protein product: CASSQTPQETQYF. This chain links TRBV6-5 with TRBJ2-5; no definite D call. The CDR3 totals 13 residues. V was pared by 6 bases and J by 1 base, with 9 bases between. Germline V gene lookup returns CDR1 MNHEY and CDR2 SVGAGI.

V usage is TRBV24-1 and J usage is TRBJ1-2; D is perhaps TRBD1 (6 bases). Trimming left V 4 bases short and J 0 bases short, with 11 bases between. CDR3 length: 15 amino acids. Germline loops: CDR1 KGHDR, CDR2 SFDVKD. The CDR3 bases are TGTGCCACCAGTGAAGGGACAATACCTAACTATGGCTACACCTTC. Encoded protein: CATSEGTIPNYGYTF.

The chain joins TRBV5-6 to TRBJ1-1; D unresolved. The CDR3 extends over 15 amino acids. Germline V gene data show CDR1 as SGHDT and CDR2 as YYEEEE. Trimming took 2 bases from V and 1 from J, leaving 12 bases between them. CDR3 sequence: CASSFADDRNTEAFF. CDR3 in DNA: TGTGCCAGCAGCTTTGCGGATGATAGGAACACTGAAGCTTTCTTT.

This chain uses TRBV3-1 (or the pseudogene TRBV3-2) with TRBJ2-7; 7 bases fit TRBD2. The V gene end was trimmed by 1 base and the J gene end by 4 bases; junction bases not matched to a gene: 4. This CDR3 contains 14 residues. Germline CDR1 LGHDT, CDR2 YNNKEL (reference sequence). CDR3 DNA: TGTGCCAGCAGCCAAGGAGCAGCGGGGTACGAGCAGTACTTC. The encoded protein is CASSQGAAGYEQYF.

V is TRBV6-6 and J is TRBJ2-3; 8 nucleotides match TRBD2. CDR1 MNHNY and CDR2 SVGAGI come from the germline V gene (reference sequence). The CDR3 loop spans 15 amino acids. V was clipped by 8 bases and J by 0 bases; unmatched bases: 7. This CDR3 reads CASHTGGVSTDTQYF. DNA of the CDR3: TGTGCCAGCCATACGGGGGGGGTGAGCACAGATACGCAGTATTTT.

A few counts support this clone. The rearrangement joins TRBV4-3 to TRBJ2-7, with D possibly TRBD1 on 6 matching bases. Germline CDR1 LGHNA, CDR2 YSLEER. V lost 1 base and J 3 bases, leaving 13 bases between the germline ends. The CDR3 length is 15 residues. The CDR3 here is CASSQVVTGHYEQYV. The CDR3 DNA sequence: TGCGCCAGCAGCCAAGTGGTGACAGGCCACTACGAGCAGTACGTC.

The chain is built from TRBV7-3 and TRBJ2-1; 8 positions agree with TRBD2. Germline V gene lookup returns CDR1 SGHTA and CDR2 FQGTGA. J gave up 0 bases and V 2 bases, and 6 bases lay outside the gene matches. CDR3 length equals 17 residues. The CDR3 DNA sequence: TGTGCCAGCAGCTTATTGCCGGGGGGGCCCTCCTACAATGAGCAGTTCTTC. This sequence encodes CASSLLPGGPSYNEQFF.

This clone was picked up a small number of times. The chain carries TRBV2 and TRBJ1-2; 7 bases fit TRBD1. J lost 0 bases, V lost 7 bases, and 8 bases had no gene match. This CDR3 has 15 amino acids. Looked up from germline, CDR1 is SNHLY and CDR2 is FYNNEI. The CDR3 is CASTQTGAPNYGYTF. CDR3 sequence (DNA): TGTGCCAGCACCCAAACAGGGGCCCCTAACTATGGCTACACCTTC.

This clone came up a few times. The genes are TRBV15 and TRBJ1-5; no clear D. Trimming cost V 1 base and J 2 bases, with 12 bases left between them. This CDR3 region has 16 residues. The germline V gene has CDR1 LNHNV and CDR2 YYDKDF (reference sequence). The CDR3 DNA reads TGTGCCACCAGCAGAGCCCCGGGGATGCGCAATCAGCCCCAGCATTTT. It codes for CATSRAPGMRNQPQHF. Variable domain in full (rest from reference TRBV15 and TRBJ1-5): DAMVIQNPRYQVTQFGKPVTLSCSQTLNHNVMYWYQQKSSQAPKLLFHYYDKDFNNEADTPDNFQSRRPNTSFCFLDIRSPGLGDTAMYLCATSRAPGMRNQPQHFGDGTRLSIL.

The chain couples TRBV6-5 to TRBJ2-7; D perhaps matches TRBD2 (5 bases). V was cut by 11 bases and J by 7 bases, with 12 bases left in between. CDR3 length: 10 residues. The germline gives CDR1 MNHEY, CDR2 SVGAGI. In DNA, the CDR3 is TGTGCCCTAGCAGTTGGGGAGCAGTACGTC. This codes for CALAVGEQYV.

The rearrangement links TRBV4-3 to TRBJ2-2; D may be TRBD1 (6 bases). V lost 1 base, J lost 4 bases, and 16 bases lay in between. This CDR3 spans 17 amino acids. CDR1 and CDR2 (germline): LGHNA, YSLEER. The CDR3 region is CASSQGTAGLGTGELFF. CDR3 nucleotide sequence: TGCGCCAGCAGCCAAGGGACAGCCGGCCTTGGCACCGGGGAGCTGTTTTTT.

The gene calls are TRBV7-9 and TRBJ2-5; the D is unclear. Looked up from germline, CDR1 is SEHNR and CDR2 is FQNEAQ (reference sequence). CDR3 length: 14 amino acids. Trimming cost V 2 bases and J 4 bases, with 11 bases left between them. The CDR3 nucleotides are TGTGCCAGCAGCTTATCTTTAGAGCCAGAGACCCAGTACTTC. Encoded protein: CASSLSLEPETQYF.

V usage is TRBV9 and J usage is TRBJ2-6; D may be TRBD1 (6 bases). Germline V lookup: CDR1 SGDLS, CDR2 YYNGEE. V was pared by 4 bases and J by 4 bases, with 12 bases between. The CDR3 contains 15 residues. The CDR3 sequence: CASSKTGSGANVLTF. The CDR3 DNA sequence: TGTGCCAGCAGCAAAACAGGGTCCGGGGCCAACGTCCTGACTTTC.

V is TRBV6-4 and J is TRBJ2-7, with a weak D call TRBD1 (6 bases). Trimming took off 6 bases at V and 5 bases at J, with 23 bases between the two ends. CDR1 and CDR2 from the germline V gene are MRHNA and SNTAGT. There are 16 residues in the CDR3. The CDR3 spells CASSRVRGGFDDEQYF. The CDR3 coding sequence is TGTGCCAGCAGCCGAGTCCGAGGGGGATTTGACGACGAGCAGTACTTC.

The table lists this clone with a count of one. The rearrangement joins TRBV29-1 to TRBJ2-1; possibly TRBD1 for D (5 bases). Germline CDR1 SQVTM, CDR2 ANQGSEA. This CDR3 spans 13 amino acids. Trimming stripped 5 bases from V and 5 bases from J, with 13 bases between. Written as DNA, the CDR3 is TGCAGCGTTCAACCTTCAGGGAACAATGAGCAGTTCTTC. It codes for CSVQPSGNNEQFF.

The rearrangement links TRBV28 to TRBJ1-2; no reliable D call. This CDR3 has 15 amino acids. Germline V gene data show CDR1 as MDHEN and CDR2 as SYDVKM. The V and J ends lost 6 bases and 7 bases respectively, with 21 bases between them. The CDR3 nucleotides read TGTGCCAGCAGCCAATGGGCTGACACCCGAGCTGGCTACACCTTC. It translates to CASSQWADTRAGYTF.

The rearrangement links TRBV11-2 to TRBJ2-5, with D possibly TRBD1 on 6 matching bases. The CDR3 has 15 amino acids. Germline V gene lookup returns CDR1 SGHAT and CDR2 FQNNGV. The V and J ends lost 5 bases and 8 bases respectively, with 21 bases between them. The CDR3 DNA reads as TGTGCCAGCAGCCCCAGACAGGCTCACGACGGAACCCAGTACTTC. It codes for CASSPRQAHDGTQYF.

The gene calls are TRBV6-2 or TRBV6-3 and TRBJ2-5; D not resolved. Germline V gene lookup returns CDR1 MNHEY and CDR2 SVGEGT. The ends were cut back, 6 bases at V and 5 bases at J, with 19 bases in the middle. The CDR3 runs 15 residues. CDR3 sequence (DNA): TGTGCCAGCAGCCTCCCCCGCCCGGTTCGGGAGACCCAGTACTTC. As protein: CASSLPRPVRETQYF.

The chain carries TRBV27 and TRBJ2-2; D is unresolved. With 5 bases removed from V and 7 bases from J, the gap between germline ends came to 11 bases. Per germline, CDR1 MNHEY and CDR2 SMNVEV (reference sequence). CDR3 length: 13 amino acids. The CDR3 sequence is CASSAGDGGELFF. In DNA, the CDR3 is TGTGCCAGCAGTGCAGGTGATGGCGGGGAGCTGTTTTTT.